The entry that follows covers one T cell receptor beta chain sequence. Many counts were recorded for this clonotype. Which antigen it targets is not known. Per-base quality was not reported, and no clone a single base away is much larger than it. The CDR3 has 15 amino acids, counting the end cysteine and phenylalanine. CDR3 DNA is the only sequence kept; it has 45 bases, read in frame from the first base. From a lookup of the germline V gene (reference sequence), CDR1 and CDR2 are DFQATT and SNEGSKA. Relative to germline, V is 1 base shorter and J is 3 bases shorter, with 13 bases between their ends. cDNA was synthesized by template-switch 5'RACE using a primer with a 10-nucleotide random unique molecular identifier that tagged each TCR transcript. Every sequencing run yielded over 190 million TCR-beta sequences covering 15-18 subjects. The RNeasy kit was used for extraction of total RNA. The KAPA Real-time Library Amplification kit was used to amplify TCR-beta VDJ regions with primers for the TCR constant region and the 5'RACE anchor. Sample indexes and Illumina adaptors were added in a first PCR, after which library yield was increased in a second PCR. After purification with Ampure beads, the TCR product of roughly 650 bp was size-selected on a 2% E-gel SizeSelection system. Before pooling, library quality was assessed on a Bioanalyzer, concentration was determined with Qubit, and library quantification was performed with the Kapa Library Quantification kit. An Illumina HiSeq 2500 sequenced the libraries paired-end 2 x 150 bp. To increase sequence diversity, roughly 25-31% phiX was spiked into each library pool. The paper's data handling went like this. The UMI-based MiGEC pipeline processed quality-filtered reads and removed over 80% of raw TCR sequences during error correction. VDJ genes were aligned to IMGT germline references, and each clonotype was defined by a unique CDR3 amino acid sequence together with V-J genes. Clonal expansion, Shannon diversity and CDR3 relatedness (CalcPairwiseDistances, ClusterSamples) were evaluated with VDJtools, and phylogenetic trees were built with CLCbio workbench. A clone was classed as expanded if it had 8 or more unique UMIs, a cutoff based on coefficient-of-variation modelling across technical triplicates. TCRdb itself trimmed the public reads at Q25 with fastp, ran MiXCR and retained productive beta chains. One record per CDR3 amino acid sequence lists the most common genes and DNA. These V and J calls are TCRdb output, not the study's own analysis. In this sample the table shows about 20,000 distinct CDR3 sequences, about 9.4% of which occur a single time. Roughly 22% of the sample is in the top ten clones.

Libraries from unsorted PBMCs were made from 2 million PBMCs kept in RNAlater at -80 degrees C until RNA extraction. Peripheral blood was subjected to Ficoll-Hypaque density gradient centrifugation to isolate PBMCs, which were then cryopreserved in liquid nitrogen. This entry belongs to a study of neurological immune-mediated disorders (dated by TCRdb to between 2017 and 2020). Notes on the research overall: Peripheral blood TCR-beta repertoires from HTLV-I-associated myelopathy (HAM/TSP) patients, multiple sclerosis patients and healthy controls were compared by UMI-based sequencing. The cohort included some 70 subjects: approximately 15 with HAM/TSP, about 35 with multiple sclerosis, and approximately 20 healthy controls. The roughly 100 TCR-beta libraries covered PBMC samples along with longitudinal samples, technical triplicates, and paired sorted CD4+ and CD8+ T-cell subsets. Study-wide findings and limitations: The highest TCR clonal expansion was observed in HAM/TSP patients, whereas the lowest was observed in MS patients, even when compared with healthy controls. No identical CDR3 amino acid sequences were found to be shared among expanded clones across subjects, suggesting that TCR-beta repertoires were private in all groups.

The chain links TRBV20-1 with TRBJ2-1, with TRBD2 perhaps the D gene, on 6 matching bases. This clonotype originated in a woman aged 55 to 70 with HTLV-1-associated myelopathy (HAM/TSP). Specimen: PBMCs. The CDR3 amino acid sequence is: CSARGRLGIYNEQFF. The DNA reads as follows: TGCAGTGCTAGAGGTCGACTAGGTATCTACAATGAGCAGTTCTTC.